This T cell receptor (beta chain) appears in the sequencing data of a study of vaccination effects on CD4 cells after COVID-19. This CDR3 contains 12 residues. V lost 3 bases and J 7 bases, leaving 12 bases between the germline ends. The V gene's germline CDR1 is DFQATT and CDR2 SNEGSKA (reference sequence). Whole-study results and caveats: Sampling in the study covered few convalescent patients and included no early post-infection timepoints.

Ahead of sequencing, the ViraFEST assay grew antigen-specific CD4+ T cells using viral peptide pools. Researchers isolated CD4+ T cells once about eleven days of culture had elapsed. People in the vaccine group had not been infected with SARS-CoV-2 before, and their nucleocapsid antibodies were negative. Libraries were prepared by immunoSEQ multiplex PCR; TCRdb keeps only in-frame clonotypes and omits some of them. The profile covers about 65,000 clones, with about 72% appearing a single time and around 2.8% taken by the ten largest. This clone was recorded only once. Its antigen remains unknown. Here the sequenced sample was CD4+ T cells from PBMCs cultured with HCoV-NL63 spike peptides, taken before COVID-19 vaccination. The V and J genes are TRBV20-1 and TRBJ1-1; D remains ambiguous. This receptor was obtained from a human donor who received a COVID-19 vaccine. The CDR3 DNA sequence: TGCAGTGCTAGTTCTACTCTTCTTGAAGCTTTCTTT. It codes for CSASSTLLEAFF.